This T cell receptor beta chain was captured in a study of T cells in localized non-small cell lung cancer. Study-wide results and limits: There was higher T cell clonality in uninvolved adjacent lung than in tumor, and it was highest there.

This clone has more than one count but fewer than ten. Its antigen is as yet unknown. Produced via immunoSEQ multiplex PCR; TCRdb's table is partial and in-frame only. The sample holds approximately 5,900 clones, 20% to 25% seen once. This clonotype was obtained from a female donor aged 60 or older with stage I lung adenocarcinoma. The sequencing here drew on lung tumor tissue, taken before any cancer treatment.

As DNA, the CDR3 is TGTGCCAGCAGTTCCGGGGCCGGGAGAGGCGAGCAGTACTTC. It encodes CASSSGAGRGEQYF. The gene calls are TRBV28 and TRBJ2-7; a possible D gene is TRBD2 (6 bases). V dropped 4 bases and J dropped 6 bases, with 16 bases sitting between them. The CDR3 extends over 14 amino acids. Looked up from germline, CDR1 is MDHEN and CDR2 is SYDVKM.